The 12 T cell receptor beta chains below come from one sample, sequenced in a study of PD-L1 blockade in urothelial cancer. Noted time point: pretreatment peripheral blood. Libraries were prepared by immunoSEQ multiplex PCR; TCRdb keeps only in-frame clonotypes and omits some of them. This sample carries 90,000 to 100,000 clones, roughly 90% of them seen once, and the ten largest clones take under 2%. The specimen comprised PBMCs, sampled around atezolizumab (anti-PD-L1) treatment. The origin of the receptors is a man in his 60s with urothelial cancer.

The CDR3 nucleotides read TGTGCCAGCGACTTACGGGCGGGACAGGGGTCACCCCTCCACTTT. Encoded protein: CASDLRAGQGSPLHF. This chain uses TRBV19 with TRBJ1-6, with 10 positions matching TRBD1. The CDR3 is 15 amino acids. J gave up 10 bases and V 9 bases, and 12 bases lay outside the gene matches. The V gene's germline CDR1 is LNHDA and CDR2 SQIVND (reference sequence).

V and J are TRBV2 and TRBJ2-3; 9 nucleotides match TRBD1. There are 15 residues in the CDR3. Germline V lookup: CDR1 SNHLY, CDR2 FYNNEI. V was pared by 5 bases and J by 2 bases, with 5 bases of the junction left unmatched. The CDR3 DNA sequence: TGTGCCAGCAGTCTCACAGGGGGCTCCACAGATACGCAGTATTTT. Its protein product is CASSLTGGSTDTQYF. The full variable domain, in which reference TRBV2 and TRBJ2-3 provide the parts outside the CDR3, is EPEVTQTPSHQVTQMGQEVILRCVPISNHLYFYWYRQILGQKVEFLVSFYNNEISEKSEIFDDQFSVERPDGSNFTLKIRSTKLEDSAMYFCASSLTGGSTDTQYFGPGTRLTVL.

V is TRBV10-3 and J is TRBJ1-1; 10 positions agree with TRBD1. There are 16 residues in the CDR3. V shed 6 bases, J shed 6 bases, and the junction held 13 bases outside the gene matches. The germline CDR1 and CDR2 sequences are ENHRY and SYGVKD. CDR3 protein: CAISAVDRGQGAEAFF. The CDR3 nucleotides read TGTGCCATCAGCGCTGTCGACAGGGGGCAGGGCGCTGAAGCTTTCTTT.

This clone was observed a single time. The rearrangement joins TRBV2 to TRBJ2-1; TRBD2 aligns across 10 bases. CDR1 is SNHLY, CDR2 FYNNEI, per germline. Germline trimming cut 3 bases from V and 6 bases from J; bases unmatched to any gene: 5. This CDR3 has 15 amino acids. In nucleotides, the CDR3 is TGTGCCAGCAGTGATATGGCTAGCGGGAGCAATGAGCAGTTCTTC. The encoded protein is CASSDMASGSNEQFF.

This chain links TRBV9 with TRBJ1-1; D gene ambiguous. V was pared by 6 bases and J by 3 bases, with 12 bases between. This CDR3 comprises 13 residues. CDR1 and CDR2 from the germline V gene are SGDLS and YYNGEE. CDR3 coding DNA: TGTGCCAGCACTCGGGAGGTGGACACTGAAGCTTTCTTT. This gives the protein CASTREVDTEAFF. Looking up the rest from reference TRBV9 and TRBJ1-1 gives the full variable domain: DSGVTQTPKHLITATGQRVTLRCSPRSGDLSVYWYQQSLDQGLQFLIQYYNGEERAKGNILERFSAQQFPDLHSELNLSSLELGDSALYFCASTREVDTEAFFGQGTRLTVV.

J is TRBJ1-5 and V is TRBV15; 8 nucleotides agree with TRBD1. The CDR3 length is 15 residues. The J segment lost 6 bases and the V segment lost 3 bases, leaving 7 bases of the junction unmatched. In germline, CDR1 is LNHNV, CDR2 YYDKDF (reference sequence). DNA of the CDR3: TGTGCCACCAGCAGCCCCTCAGGGGGCGGTCAGCCCCAGCATTTT. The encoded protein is CATSSPSGGGQPQHF.

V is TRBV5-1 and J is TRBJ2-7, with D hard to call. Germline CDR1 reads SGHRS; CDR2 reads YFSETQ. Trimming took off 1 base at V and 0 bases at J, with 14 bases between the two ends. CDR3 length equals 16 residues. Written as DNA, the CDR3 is TGCGCCAGCAGCTTGCAAGCCACGACGGGCTCCTACGAGCAGTACTTC. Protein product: CASSLQATTGSYEQYF.

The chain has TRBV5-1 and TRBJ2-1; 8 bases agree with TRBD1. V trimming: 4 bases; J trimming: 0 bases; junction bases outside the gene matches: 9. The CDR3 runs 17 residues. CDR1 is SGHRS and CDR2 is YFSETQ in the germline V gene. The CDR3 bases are TGCGCCAGCAGCCGGTATCCTACAGGGGGCTCCTACAATGAGCAGTTCTTC. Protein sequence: CASSRYPTGGSYNEQFF. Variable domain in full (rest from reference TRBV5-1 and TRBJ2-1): KAGVTQTPRYLIKTRGQQVTLSCSPISGHRSVSWYQQTPGQGLQFLFEYFSETQRNKGNFPGRFSGRQFSNSRSEMNVSTLELGDSALYLCASSRYPTGGSYNEQFFGPGTRLTVL.

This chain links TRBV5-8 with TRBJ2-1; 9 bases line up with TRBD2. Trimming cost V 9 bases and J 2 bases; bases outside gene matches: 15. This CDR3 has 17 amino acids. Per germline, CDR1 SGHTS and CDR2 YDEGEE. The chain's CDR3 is CATSSGRLAATYNEQFF. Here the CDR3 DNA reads TGTGCCACCTCGTCGGGCCGACTAGCGGCAACCTACAATGAGCAGTTCTTC.

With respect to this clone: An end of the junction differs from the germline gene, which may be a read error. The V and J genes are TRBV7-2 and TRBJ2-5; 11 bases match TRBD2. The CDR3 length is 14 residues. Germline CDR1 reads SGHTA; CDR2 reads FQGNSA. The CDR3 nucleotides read TGTGCCAGCAGCTTAGTTCTAGCGGGGGGCCCGGGCGACTTC. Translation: CASSLVLAGGPGDF.

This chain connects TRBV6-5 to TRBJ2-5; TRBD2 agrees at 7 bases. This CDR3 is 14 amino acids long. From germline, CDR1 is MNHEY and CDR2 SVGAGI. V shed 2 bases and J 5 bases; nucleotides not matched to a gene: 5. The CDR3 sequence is CASSYPLAQETQYF. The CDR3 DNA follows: TGTGCCAGCAGTTACCCACTAGCGCAGGAGACCCAGTACTTC.

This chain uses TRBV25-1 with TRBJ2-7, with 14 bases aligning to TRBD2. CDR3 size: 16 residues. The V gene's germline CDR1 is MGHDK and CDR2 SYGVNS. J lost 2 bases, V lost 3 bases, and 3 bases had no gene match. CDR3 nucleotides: TGTGCCAGCAGTGACCTGGGACTAGCGGGGGCCTACGAGCAGTACTTC. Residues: CASSDLGLAGAYEQYF.